Listed here are 27 T cell receptor beta chains from one sample, sequenced in a study of cytomegalovirus exposure and HLA in healthy donors. With 60 Vbeta and 13 Jbeta primers, the PCR was carried out. Produced via immunoSEQ multiplex PCR; TCRdb's table is partial and in-frame only. The sample contains over 80,000 clones, approximately 74% of which appear only once. Input material: PBMCs. The source of these receptors is a female donor in good health and CMV-seropositive.

This sequence joins TRBV6-5 and TRBJ2-5; D is undetermined. Germline CDR1 and CDR2: MNHEY and SVGAGI. This CDR3 spans 12 amino acids. V was trimmed by 6 bases and J by 4 bases, leaving 9 bases between them. The CDR3, as DNA: TGTGCCAGCAGGCCGACGGGAGAGACCCAGTACTTC. Encoded protein: CASRPTGETQYF.

The chain recombines TRBV30 with TRBJ2-7; 7 nucleotides line up with TRBD2. Germline-derived CDR1 and CDR2 are GTSNPN and SVGIG (reference sequence). This CDR3 has 13 residues. V shed 4 bases, J shed 2 bases, and the junction held 5 bases outside the gene matches. Written as DNA, the CDR3 is TGTGCCTGGACTTCCGGGACTACCTACGAGCAGTACTTC. Residues: CAWTSGTTYEQYF.

The chain has TRBV29-1 and TRBJ1-1; 7 bases are shared with TRBD1. Germline V gene lookup returns CDR1 SQVTM and CDR2 ANQGSEA. J gave up 5 bases and V 7 bases, and 7 bases lay outside the gene matches. The CDR3 is made up of 12 amino acids. The CDR3 bases are TGCAGCGGTCAGGGGGTGGATACTGAAGCTTTCTTT. Translated, it gives CSGQGVDTEAFF.

The rearrangement links TRBV7-9 to TRBJ1-5, with 8 bases fitting TRBD1. CDR1 and CDR2 (germline): SEHNR, FQNEAQ (reference sequence). With V trimmed by 5 bases and J by 0 bases, 9 bases remained unmatched. This CDR3 contains 17 residues. Here the CDR3 DNA reads TGTGCCAGCAGCCCAGACAGGGGCGAATATAGCAATCAGCCCCAGCATTTT. Its protein is CASSPDRGEYSNQPQHF.

The chain uses TRBV28 and TRBJ1-1; 9 positions match TRBD1. The V and J ends lost 3 bases and 5 bases, in that order; junction bases with no gene match: 10. CDR3 length equals 16 residues. From germline, CDR1 is MDHEN and CDR2 SYDVKM. Written as DNA, the CDR3 is TGTGCCAGCAGTTTCGGGACAGGGAGGGGGAATACTGAAGCTTTCTTT. Translating it yields CASSFGTGRGNTEAFF.

This sequence joins TRBV6-5 and TRBJ2-2; a weak D match, TRBD1 (5 bases). Germline assignment: CDR1 MNHEY and CDR2 SVGAGI. V was cut by 2 bases and J by 4 bases, with 14 bases left in between. The CDR3 is 16 amino acids. The CDR3 region is CASSYPQGLGTGELFF. DNA for the CDR3: TGTGCCAGCAGTTACCCCCAGGGTCTGGGCACCGGGGAGCTGTTTTTT.

The rearrangement links TRBV19 to TRBJ2-7; possibly TRBD1 for D (5 bases). Deletions cut 4 bases from V and 6 bases from J, with 16 bases between. The CDR3 covers 14 residues. Germline V lookup: CDR1 LNHDA, CDR2 SQIVND (reference sequence). The CDR3 reads CASSTHRLISEQYF. In DNA form, the CDR3 reads TGTGCCAGTAGTACGCACAGGCTGATCTCCGAGCAGTACTTC.

The J gene is TRBJ2-7, the V gene TRBV7-6; 7 bases match TRBD2. CDR1 is SGHVS, CDR2 FNYEAQ, per germline. The CDR3 is made up of 16 amino acids. V lost 1 base to trimming and J lost 7 bases; unmatched junction nucleotides: 13. The CDR3 protein is CASSLGGRETPLEQYF. DNA for the CDR3: TGTGCCAGCAGCTTAGGAGGGCGGGAGACCCCCCTGGAGCAGTACTTC.

The chain uses TRBV11-1 and TRBJ2-7, with 8 bases fitting TRBD1. Trimming cost V 1 base and J 4 bases; bases outside gene matches: 6. The CDR3 loop spans 15 amino acids. Germline CDR1 SGHAT, CDR2 FQDESV (reference sequence). The CDR3 nucleotides read TGTGCCAGCAGCTTAGTCGGACAGGGTATTTACGAGCAGTACTTC. It codes for CASSLVGQGIYEQYF. The full variable domain, completed using reference TRBV11-1 and TRBJ2-7, is EAEVAQSPRYKITEKSQAVAFWCDPISGHATLYWYRQILGQGPELLVQFQDESVVDDSQLPKDRFSAERLKGVDSTLKIQPAELGDSAMYLCASSLVGQGIYEQYFGPGTRLTVT.

The rearrangement links TRBV5-1 to TRBJ1-1; 8 bases are shared with TRBD1. The CDR3 consists of 16 residues. Trimming at V came to 0 bases and at J to 4 bases, leaving 8 bases not matched to a gene. CDR1 and CDR2 from the germline V gene are SGHRS and YFSETQ. CDR3 DNA: TGCGCCAGCAGCTTGGAGGGGAGAACAGGGGGCACTGAAGCTTTCTTT. Its translation is CASSLEGRTGGTEAFF.

CDR3 amino acids: CAWGTGGTEAFF. Here the CDR3 DNA reads TGTGCCTGGGGGACAGGGGGCACTGAAGCTTTCTTT. This chain links TRBV30 with TRBJ1-1; 11 bases match TRBD1. The CDR3 contains 12 residues. Germline values: CDR1 GTSNPN, CDR2 SVGIG (reference sequence). J was trimmed by 4 bases and V by 5 bases; bases with no gene match: 0.

Notes on this clone: Germline and junction disagree at one end, which may indicate a read error. The CDR3 spells CASSSPRGEEDF. The CDR3 DNA is TGTGCCAGCAGCTCACCGCGGGGGGAAGAGGACTTC. This chain links TRBV6-5 with TRBJ2-4, with 8 nucleotides matching TRBD2. The CDR3 has 12 amino acids. Germline V gene lookup returns CDR1 MNHEY and CDR2 SVGAGI.

This rearrangement joins TRBV5-4 to TRBJ1-2; 11 nucleotides agree with TRBD1. In germline, CDR1 is SGHNT, CDR2 YYREEE (reference sequence). V shed 3 bases, J shed 4 bases, and the junction held 8 bases outside the gene matches. The CDR3 runs to 16 residues. This CDR3 reads CASSSGTGGRGYGYTF. The CDR3 nucleotides are TGTGCCAGCAGCTCCGGGACAGGGGGACGGGGCTATGGCTACACCTTC.

The rearrangement links TRBV11-2 to TRBJ2-3; D ambiguous. From germline, CDR1 is SGHAT and CDR2 FQNNGV. V dropped 2 bases and J dropped 1 base, with 10 bases sitting between them. The CDR3 contains 15 residues. As DNA, the CDR3 is TGTGCCAGCAGCTTACGTGGCCAGGGCACAGATACGCAGTATTTT. This encodes CASSLRGQGTDTQYF. Supplemented by reference TRBV11-2 and TRBJ2-3, the full variable domain reads EAGVAQSPRYKIIEKRQSVAFWCNPISGHATLYWYQQILGQGPKLLIQFQNNGVVDDSQLPKDRFSAERLKGVDSTLKIQPAKLEDSAVYLCASSLRGQGTDTQYFGPGTRLTVL.

This clone has just a few counts. This chain connects TRBV7-2 to TRBJ1-4, with a weak D call TRBD1 (5 bases). V lost 5 bases to trimming and J lost 4 bases, with 11 bases between them. This CDR3 comprises 14 residues. In germline, CDR1 is SGHTA, CDR2 FQGNSA. CDR3 DNA: TGTGCCAGCAGCACCGACAGATTTAATGAAAAACTGTTTTTT. Protein product: CASSTDRFNEKLFF.

The chain carries TRBV6-5 and TRBJ2-5, with 9 bases fitting TRBD2. V lost 7 bases to trimming and J lost 5 bases; unmatched junction nucleotides: 5. CDR3 length: 13 residues. Per germline, CDR1 MNHEY and CDR2 SVGAGI. CDR3 region: CASMGLAVETQYF. In nucleotides, the CDR3 is TGTGCCAGCATGGGACTAGCAGTGGAGACCCAGTACTTC.

V is TRBV9 and J is TRBJ2-5; tentatively, D is TRBD1 (6 bases). Near its end, the DNA agrees better with TRBJ2-7, so the J call may be wrong. The germline CDR1 and CDR2 sequences are SGDLS and YYNGEE. The length of the CDR3 is 15 residues. The CDR3 DNA follows: TGTGCCAGCAGCGTATATGAGACAGGCTCCTACGAGCAGTACTTC. It yields the protein CASSVYETGSYEQYF.

The chain joins TRBV6-1 to TRBJ2-3; tentatively, D is TRBD1 (6 bases). Germline values: CDR1 MNHNS, CDR2 SASEGT. CDR3 length: 16 amino acids. Trimming pared 1 base from V and 5 bases from J, leaving 16 bases between. The CDR3 coding sequence is TGTGCCAGCAGTGAAGAAGTGGGGAAAGGGGGAGATACGCAGTATTTT. As protein: CASSEEVGKGGDTQYF.

This chain links TRBV28 with TRBJ1-1, with 7 bases fitting TRBD1. CDR1 is MDHEN and CDR2 is SYDVKM in the germline V gene. V shed 5 bases and J 1 base; nucleotides not matched to a gene: 7. The CDR3 covers 15 residues. CDR3 nucleotides: TGTGCCAGCAGTGCCGGGGACAGCAGGAACACTGAAGCTTTCTTT. Its translation: CASSAGDSRNTEAFF. The full variable domain, completed using reference TRBV28 and TRBJ1-1, is DVKVTQSSRYLVKRTGEKVFLECVQDMDHENMFWYRQDPGLGLRLIYFSYDVKMKEKGDIPEGYSVSREKKERFSLILESASTNQTSMYLCASSAGDSRNTEAFFGQGTRLTVV.

The V and J genes are TRBV7-6 and TRBJ1-4; 9 bases map to TRBD1. CDR1 is SGHVS and CDR2 is FNYEAQ in the germline V gene. Losses at the gene ends were 5 bases for V and 8 bases for J; bases not matched to a gene: 6. The CDR3 runs to 14 residues. The CDR3 here is CASSPGQGSEKLFF. CDR3 in DNA: TGTGCCAGCAGCCCCGGACAGGGGAGCGAAAAACTGTTTTTT.

This chain uses TRBV2 with TRBJ2-2; D is perhaps TRBD1 (6 bases). CDR1 SNHLY and CDR2 FYNNEI come from the germline V gene. This CDR3 has 15 amino acids. Trimming stripped 3 bases from V and 4 bases from J, with 12 bases between. The CDR3 sequence: CASSEQGYLTGELFF. Here the CDR3 DNA reads TGTGCCAGCAGTGAGCAGGGGTATCTCACCGGGGAGCTGTTTTTT.

The rearrangement links TRBV5-4 to TRBJ2-7; D unclear. Germline V lookup: CDR1 SGHNT, CDR2 YYREEE (reference sequence). The V end lost 4 bases, the J end lost 0 bases, and 5 bases lay between the germline ends. The CDR3 spans 12 residues. The CDR3 coding sequence is TGTGCCAGCAGCACGGGCTCCTACGAGCAGTACTTC. As protein: CASSTGSYEQYF.

The rearrangement uses TRBV19 and TRBJ2-7; D unresolved. Germline assignment: CDR1 LNHDA and CDR2 SQIVND (reference sequence). Trimming stripped 3 bases from V and 0 bases from J, with 9 bases between. CDR3 length: 14 residues. The CDR3 spells CASSIPGSSYEQYF. CDR3 coding DNA: TGTGCCAGTAGTATCCCCGGGTCCTCCTACGAGCAGTACTTC.

In its sample, this clone was seen a few times. The chain recombines TRBV4-1 with TRBJ1-1, with no clear D. The CDR3 extends over 15 amino acids. The V end lost 4 bases, the J end lost 0 bases, and 12 bases lay between the germline ends. Per the germline V gene, CDR1 is MGHRA and CDR2 is YSYEKL. The CDR3 protein is CASSPWASMNTEAFF. For the CDR3, the DNA is TGCGCCAGCAGCCCGTGGGCGTCTATGAACACTGAAGCTTTCTTT.

The V call is TRBV4-2, the J call TRBJ2-1; 10 bases align to TRBD2. The CDR3 has 16 amino acids. Germline CDR1 is LGHNA and CDR2 is YNFKEQ. V gave up 1 base and J gave up 9 bases; unmatched junction bases: 9. The chain's CDR3 is CASSQVTSGRAVEQFF. The DNA of the CDR3 is TGTGCCAGCAGCCAAGTCACGAGCGGGAGGGCCGTTGAGCAGTTCTTC.

The chain is built from TRBV2 and TRBJ2-3; the match to TRBD2 covers 10 bases. Germline-derived CDR1 and CDR2 are SNHLY and FYNNEI. The ends lost 2 bases at V and 0 bases at J; junction bases unmatched: 5. The CDR3 extends over 17 amino acids. The CDR3 coding sequence is TGTGCCAGCAGTGAATATGGACTAGCGGAGAGCACAGATACGCAGTATTTT. It translates to CASSEYGLAESTDTQYF.

The chain is built from TRBV6-1 and TRBJ2-2; 7 nucleotides line up with TRBD1. Trimming removed 4 bases from V and 4 bases from J; junction bases left unmatched: 3. This CDR3 is 14 amino acids long. Germline assignment: CDR1 MNHNS and CDR2 SASEGT. The CDR3 protein is CASSARQGTGELFF. The DNA of the CDR3 is TGTGCCAGCAGTGCGCGACAGGGCACCGGGGAGCTGTTTTTT.